This T cell receptor (beta chain) derives from a study of blood T cell repertoires in COVID-19. As processed by the authors: Reference gene primer amplification in the assay estimated nucleated cell counts. Generated by immunoSEQ multiplex PCR, the TCRdb table keeps only in-frame clones and is missing some. The V and J calls and the clone size are those of that table, but D and trimming were determined from the DNA. This repertoire shows a few hundred thousand clones, 80% to 95% found once; its top ten account for 0.8% to 0.9%. Before they entered the study, exposed participants had met a COVID-19 case within 2 weeks. The count of this clone is one. Germline CDR1 reads SGHRS; CDR2 reads YFSETQ. Losses at the gene ends were 6 bases for V and 4 bases for J; bases not matched to a gene: 14. This CDR3 contains 16 residues.

The chain is built from TRBV5-1 and TRBJ2-5, with 8 positions matching TRBD2. The material sequenced was PBMCs or T cells enriched from blood (not recorded which). The receptor was isolated from a woman aged 40 to 50 who had been exposed to COVID-19. For the CDR3, the DNA is TGCGCCAGCATCGAATCACTAGCGGCTTCGAGAGAGACCCAGTACTTC. It encodes CASIESLAASRETQYF. Using reference TRBV5-1 and TRBJ2-5 for the parts outside the CDR3, the full variable domain is KAGVTQTPRYLIKTRGQQVTLSCSPISGHRSVSWYQQTPGQGLQFLFEYFSETQRNKGNFPGRFSGRQFSNSRSEMNVSTLELGDSALYLCASIESLAASRETQYFGPGTRLLVL.